These 28 T cell receptor beta chains originate from one sample sequenced in a study of T-cell memory formation after mild COVID-19. TCRdb independently ran MiXCR on the 5' RACE reads; one entry per CDR3 protein. The table records roughly 110,000 distinct CDR3 sequences, approximately 15% of them present only once. The sample comprised PBMCs or a T cell subset sorted from them (not recorded which). The receptors shown here come from a man between 18 and 29 years old who had mild COVID-19 (a few samples of this study predate the infection). Cell type and time point are not known.

This rearrangement joins TRBV5-1 to TRBJ2-5; D is perhaps TRBD2 (5 bases). The V and J ends lost 1 base and 0 bases respectively, with 13 bases between them. Germline V CDR1 and CDR2: SGHRS, YFSETQ. The CDR3 is made up of 16 amino acids. CDR3 in amino acids: CASSLLGGGDQETQYF. Here the CDR3 DNA reads TGCGCCAGCAGCTTGTTAGGAGGAGGCGACCAAGAGACCCAGTACTTC.

The chain links TRBV6-6 to TRBJ1-1; D is undetermined. Germline-derived CDR1 and CDR2 are MNHNY and SVGAGI (reference sequence). Trimming shortened V by 0 bases and J by 6 bases, and 8 bases separated the two germline ends. The CDR3 has 13 amino acids. Written as DNA, the CDR3 is TGTGCCAGCAGTTACTCAGTATCGGCTGAAGCTTTCTTT. Its protein is CASSYSVSAEAFF.

The chain carries TRBV9 and TRBJ2-3, with D unclear. Between the trimmed V and J ends, which lost 3 bases and 0 bases, there was a span of 11 bases. This CDR3 spans 15 amino acids. CDR1 is SGDLS and CDR2 is YYNGEE in the germline V gene. CDR3 residues: CASSGSHVSTDTQYF. The CDR3 region has the DNA TGTGCCAGCAGCGGGTCACACGTCAGCACAGATACGCAGTATTTT.

This clonotype was seen a handful of times. The V gene is TRBV7-9, the J gene TRBJ2-3, with D perhaps matching TRBD1 (5 bases). CDR1 and CDR2 (germline): SEHNR, FQNEAQ (reference sequence). This CDR3 region has 17 residues. With 4 bases removed from V and 4 bases from J, the gap between germline ends came to 21 bases. The CDR3 coding sequence is TGTGCCAGCAGCTCCGATCTGACAGTATATGGTGCAGATACGCAGTATTTT. Its protein product is CASSSDLTVYGADTQYF.

This clonotype was counted ten times or more. This chain links TRBV7-9 with TRBJ1-1; D unresolved. The CDR3 sequence is 13 residues long. V shed 4 bases and J shed 4 bases, with 10 bases lying between them. The germline V gene has CDR1 SEHNR and CDR2 FQNEAQ (reference sequence). CDR3 coding DNA: TGTGCCAGCAGCTCATCCCCTGGCACTGAAGCTTTCTTT. Translation: CASSSSPGTEAFF.

The table lists this clonotype with a few counts. The chain uses TRBV4-3 and TRBJ2-1; 7 nucleotides align to TRBD2. The CDR3 spans 12 residues. V gave up 6 bases and J gave up 7 bases; unmatched junction bases: 3. CDR1 and CDR2 (germline): LGHNA, YSLEER. CDR3 sequence: CASRGLGNEQFF. The CDR3 DNA is TGCGCCAGCAGAGGACTAGGGAATGAGCAGTTCTTC.

This clonotype appeared a few times. As DNA, the CDR3 is TGTGCTAGTGGTTTGTTCCACTACGAGCAGTACTTC. Amino acid sequence: CASGLFHYEQYF. J is TRBJ2-7 and V is TRBV12-5; D gene unclear. Germline lookup yields CDR1 LGHNT and CDR2 FRNRAP. The CDR3 runs to 12 residues. The V end lost 2 bases, the J end lost 3 bases, and 5 bases lay between the germline ends. Using reference TRBV12-5 and TRBJ2-7 for the parts outside the CDR3, the full variable domain is DARVTQTPRHKVTEMGQEVTMRCQPILGHNTVFWYRQTMMQGLELLAYFRNRAPLDDSGMPKDRFSAEMPDATLATLKIQPSEPRDSAVYFCASGLFHYEQYFGPGTRLTVT.

V and J are TRBV28 and TRBJ2-3; no reliable D call. V shed 4 bases and J shed 0 bases, with 11 bases lying between them. The germline CDR1 and CDR2 sequences are MDHEN and SYDVKM. There are 15 residues in the CDR3. Here the CDR3 DNA reads TGTGCCAGCAGTTCGATTGTTATTAGCACAGATACGCAGTATTTT. Translating gives CASSSIVISTDTQYF. The whole variable domain, remainder taken from reference TRBV28 and TRBJ2-3, is DVKVTQSSRYLVKRTGEKVFLECVQDMDHENMFWYRQDPGLGLRLIYFSYDVKMKEKGDIPEGYSVSREKKERFSLILESASTNQTSMYLCASSSIVISTDTQYFGPGTRLTVL.

A note on this clonotype: It may be a read error: a sequence one base away is much more abundant. The V and J genes are TRBV7-8 and TRBJ2-5; 7 bases are a match to TRBD1. CDR3 length: 14 residues. V dropped 5 bases and J dropped 3; count of bases not matched to a gene: 6. Germline assignment: CDR1 SGHVS and CDR2 FQNEAQ. The CDR3 DNA follows: TGTGCCAGCAGCGTTCCCACAGGGGAAGAGACCCAGTACTTC. Translated: CASSVPTGEETQYF.

There are a few counts of this clonotype. The chain is built from TRBV6-2 or TRBV6-3 and TRBJ1-2, with D unclear. Germline CDR1 reads MNHEY; CDR2 reads SVGEGT. This CDR3 comprises 14 residues. Trimming removed 7 bases from V and 5 bases from J, with 17 bases in between. CDR3: CASTKDRPVYGYTF. The CDR3 nucleotides read TGTGCCAGCACCAAGGACCGACCGGTGTATGGCTACACCTTC.

The rearrangement links TRBV20-1 to TRBJ1-1; 8 nucleotides agree with TRBD1. Germline loops: CDR1 DFQATT, CDR2 SNEGSKA (reference sequence). Germline trimming cut 1 base from V and 10 bases from J; bases unmatched to any gene: 8. The CDR3 spans 13 residues. The CDR3 loop is CSARGLGQVTAFF. In DNA form, the CDR3 reads TGCAGTGCTAGAGGCTTGGGACAGGTAACAGCTTTCTTT.

The rearrangement links TRBV20-1 to TRBJ2-2, with D tentatively TRBD2 (6 bases). Trimming removed 0 bases at V and 3 bases at J, with 11 bases between. Germline CDR1 reads DFQATT; CDR2 reads SNEGSKA (reference sequence). The CDR3 loop spans 15 amino acids. CDR3 residues: CSARDLGEDTGELFF. The CDR3, as DNA: TGCAGTGCTAGAGATCTAGGGGAGGACACCGGGGAGCTGTTTTTT.

The chain uses TRBV4-1 and TRBJ1-2; D unresolved. CDR3 size: 12 residues. Trimming removed 8 bases from V and 4 bases from J, with 11 bases in between. Germline V gene lookup returns CDR1 MGHRA and CDR2 YSYEKL. Written as DNA, the CDR3 is TGCGCCAGCCGTGGGCCGTCCTATGGCTACACCTTC. It translates to CASRGPSYGYTF.

V usage is TRBV3-1 and J usage is TRBJ2-2, with TRBD2 matching 8 bases. The CDR3 contains 18 residues. The germline gives CDR1 LGHDT, CDR2 YNNKEL (reference sequence). With V trimmed by 1 base and J by 8 bases, 15 bases remained unmatched. DNA of the CDR3: TGTGCCAGCAGCCAAGGCCCCGGGACTAGGAACCCCAGTGGGGAGCTGTTTTTT. This codes for CASSQGPGTRNPSGELFF.

This chain joins TRBV25-1 and TRBJ1-1, with TRBD1 as a possible D gene (6 bases). Germline V CDR1 and CDR2: MGHDK, SYGVNS. This CDR3 comprises 11 residues. V was shortened by 7 bases and J by 10 bases, with 13 bases between the two germline ends. The CDR3 spells CASIRGGGAFF. CDR3 nucleotide sequence: TGTGCCAGCATAAGAGGAGGGGGAGCTTTCTTT.

This clonotype was seen only a few times. The chain is built from TRBV12-3 or TRBV12-4 and TRBJ2-1; 7 bases line up with TRBD2. The J segment lost 7 bases and the V segment lost 1 base, leaving 7 bases of the junction unmatched. This CDR3 spans 15 amino acids. The CDR3 nucleotides are TGTGCCAGCAGTTTAGAGGACGGGGGGTTTAATGAGCAGTTCTTC. It codes for CASSLEDGGFNEQFF.

The gene calls are TRBV4-3 and TRBJ2-7; either TRBD1 or TRBD2 may fit D (5 bases each). The V end lost 11 bases, the J end lost 5 bases, and 13 bases lay between the germline ends. Germline CDR1 and CDR2: LGHNA and YSLEER. The CDR3 spans 11 residues. The CDR3: CAGVWGNEQYV. CDR3 in DNA: TGCGCCGGCGTTTGGGGGAACGAGCAGTACGTC.

This clonotype has just a few counts. The gene calls are TRBV27 and TRBJ1-6, with 8 bases fitting TRBD1. Trimming took 6 bases from V and 9 from J; bases not matched to a gene: 10. The CDR3 loop spans 15 amino acids. The germline V gene encodes CDR1 MNHEY and CDR2 SMNVEV (reference sequence). The chain's CDR3 is CASSPGQGWGSPLHF. The DNA for the CDR3 is TGTGCCAGCAGCCCCGGACAGGGCTGGGGTTCACCCCTCCACTTT.

This clonotype appeared many times. This chain connects TRBV25-1 to TRBJ2-1; 9 bases agree with TRBD2. The V and J ends lost 3 bases and 15 bases, in that order; junction bases with no gene match: 12. The CDR3 extends over 14 amino acids. The germline gives CDR1 MGHDK, CDR2 SYGVNS. CDR3 in amino acids: CASSDLSGAGGVFF. The CDR3 nucleotides are TGTGCCAGCAGTGACCTCTCGGGAGCGGGGGGCGTGTTCTTC. Filled out from reference TRBV25-1 and TRBJ2-1, the complete variable domain reads EADIYQTPRYLVIGTGKKITLECSQTMGHDKMYWYQQDPGMELHLIHYSYGVNSTEKGDLSSESTVSRIRTEHFPLTLESARPSHTSQYLCASSDLSGAGGVFFGPGTRLTVL.

This clonotype has just a few counts. V and J are TRBV24-1 and TRBJ2-3, with D perhaps being TRBD1 or TRBD2 (5 bases each). The germline V gene has CDR1 KGHDR and CDR2 SFDVKD. The CDR3 covers 15 residues. Trimming took off 4 bases at V and 0 bases at J, with 10 bases between the two ends. In nucleotides, the CDR3 is TGTGCCACCAGTGACCTAGGGGACAGCACAGATACGCAGTATTTT. Translation: CATSDLGDSTDTQYF.

This chain joins TRBV4-1 and TRBJ2-6; D is unclear. The CDR3 totals 18 residues. Trimming cost V 2 bases and J 6 bases, with 20 bases left between them. Germline CDR1 MGHRA, CDR2 YSYEKL. The CDR3 DNA sequence: TGCGCCAGCAGCCAATTCGACGGAACCTTTTCTTCGGCCAACGTCCTGACTTTC. This encodes CASSQFDGTFSSANVLTF.

This clonotype has just a few counts. This rearrangement joins TRBV2 to TRBJ2-1, with D perhaps given as TRBD1 or TRBD2 (5 bases each). V was cut by 4 bases and J by 8 bases, with 18 bases left in between. Germline V lookup: CDR1 SNHLY, CDR2 FYNNEI. There are 15 residues in the CDR3. CDR3 protein: CASSGRGVRNYEQFF. The CDR3 DNA is TGTGCCAGCAGTGGTAGGGGAGTAAGAAACTATGAGCAGTTCTTC.

In its sample, this clonotype was seen a few times. This rearrangement joins TRBV10-3 to TRBJ1-5; TRBD1 aligns across 8 bases. There are 16 residues in the CDR3. Looked up from germline, CDR1 is ENHRY and CDR2 is SYGVKD. J was trimmed by 2 bases and V by 3 bases; bases with no gene match: 6. The CDR3 reads CAISDGTGLGNQPQHF. As DNA, the CDR3 is TGTGCCATCAGTGATGGGACAGGTCTGGGCAATCAGCCCCAGCATTTT.

This clonotype turned up a few times. The chain couples TRBV19 to TRBJ1-5, with 8 bases aligning to TRBD1. The V segment lost 5 bases and the J segment 5 bases; nucleotides outside the gene matches: 8. The CDR3 contains 15 residues. Germline CDR1 LNHDA, CDR2 SQIVND (reference sequence). This chain's CDR3 is CASSSPPGGYQPQHF. CDR3 bases: TGTGCCAGTAGTTCTCCTCCAGGGGGCTATCAGCCCCAGCATTTT.

V gene TRBV19 combines with J gene TRBJ2-1, with 7 bases lining up with TRBD2. In germline, CDR1 is LNHDA, CDR2 SQIVND (reference sequence). CDR3 length: 13 amino acids. V lost 8 bases to trimming and J lost 4 bases; unmatched junction nucleotides: 5. The CDR3 is CASGERDYNEQFF. The CDR3 coding sequence is TGTGCCAGTGGGGAGCGGGATTACAATGAGCAGTTCTTC.

This chain connects TRBV4-1 to TRBJ1-2; D possibly corresponds to TRBD1 (5 bases). Germline values: CDR1 MGHRA, CDR2 YSYEKL. Trimming took 2 bases from V and 2 from J, leaving 15 bases between them. The CDR3 is made up of 16 amino acids. For the CDR3, the DNA is TGCGCCAGCAGCCAACGGGAGGGGAGGGTCAACTATGGCTACACCTTC. Amino acids: CASSQREGRVNYGYTF.

The V gene is TRBV4-3, the J gene TRBJ2-3; maybe TRBD1 (5 bases). Germline CDR1 LGHNA, CDR2 YSLEER. V was cut by 0 bases and J by 1 base, with 11 bases left in between. The CDR3 is 16 residues long. This CDR3 is CASSQDNIGGTDTQYF. The CDR3 coding sequence is TGCGCCAGCAGCCAAGATAACATAGGGGGCACAGATACGCAGTATTTT.

This clonotype was detected many times. The chain links TRBV5-1 to TRBJ2-3, with TRBD1 matching over 10 bases. Germline lookup yields CDR1 SGHRS and CDR2 YFSETQ. This CDR3 is built from 15 residues. J gave up 4 bases and V 0 bases, and 2 bases lay outside the gene matches. The CDR3 region is CASSLGQGAADTQYF. The CDR3 nucleotides read TGCGCCAGCAGCTTGGGACAGGGGGCCGCAGATACGCAGTATTTT.